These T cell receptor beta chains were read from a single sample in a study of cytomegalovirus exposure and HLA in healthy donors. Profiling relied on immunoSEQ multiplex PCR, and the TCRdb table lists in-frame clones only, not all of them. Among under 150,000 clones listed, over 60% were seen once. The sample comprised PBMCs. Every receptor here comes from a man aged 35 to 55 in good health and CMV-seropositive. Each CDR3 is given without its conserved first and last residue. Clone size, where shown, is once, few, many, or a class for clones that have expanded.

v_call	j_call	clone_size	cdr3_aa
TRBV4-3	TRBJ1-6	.	ASSLPPPGKGNSPLH
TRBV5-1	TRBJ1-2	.	ASTPGQYNNYGYT
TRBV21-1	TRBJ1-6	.	ASRHMGGLINSPLH
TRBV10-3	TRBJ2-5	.	AISEWDRQETQY
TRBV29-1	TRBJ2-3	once	SVTGTSEGNTQY
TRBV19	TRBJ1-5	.	ASSIDRGAGVYSNQPQH
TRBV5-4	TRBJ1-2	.	ASSLGSNYGYT
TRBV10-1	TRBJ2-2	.	ASSESYRNTGELF
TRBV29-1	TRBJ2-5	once	SVEDRGEETQY
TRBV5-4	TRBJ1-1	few	ASSPFRDQGEAF
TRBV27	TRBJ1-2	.	ASKNGRGYGYT
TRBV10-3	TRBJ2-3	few	ASLEGAYTDTQY
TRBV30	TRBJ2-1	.	AWIPDRGLSNEQF
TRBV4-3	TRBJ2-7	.	ASSQDGRQGDEQY
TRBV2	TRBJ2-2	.	ASSPRTSGGITGELF
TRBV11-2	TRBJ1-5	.	ASSLGSGTGLGNQPQH
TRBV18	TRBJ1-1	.	ASSPLAGAGGEAF
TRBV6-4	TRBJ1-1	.	ASRRDRGGDTEAF
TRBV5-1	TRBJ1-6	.	ASSPAPGGLGSPLH
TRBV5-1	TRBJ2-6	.	ASSRTPGTGGTGANVLT